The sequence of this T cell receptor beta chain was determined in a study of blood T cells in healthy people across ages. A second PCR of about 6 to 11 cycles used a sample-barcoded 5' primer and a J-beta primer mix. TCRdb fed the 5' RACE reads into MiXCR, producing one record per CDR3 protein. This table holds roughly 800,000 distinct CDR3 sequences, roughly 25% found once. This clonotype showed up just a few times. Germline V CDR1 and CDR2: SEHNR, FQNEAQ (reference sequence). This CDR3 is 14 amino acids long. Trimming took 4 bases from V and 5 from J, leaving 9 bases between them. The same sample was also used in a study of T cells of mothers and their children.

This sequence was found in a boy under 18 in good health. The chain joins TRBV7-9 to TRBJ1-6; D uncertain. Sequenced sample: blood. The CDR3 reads CASSSVGNNSPLHF. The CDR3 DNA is TGTGCCAGCAGCTCAGTTGGGAATAATTCACCCCTCCACTTT.